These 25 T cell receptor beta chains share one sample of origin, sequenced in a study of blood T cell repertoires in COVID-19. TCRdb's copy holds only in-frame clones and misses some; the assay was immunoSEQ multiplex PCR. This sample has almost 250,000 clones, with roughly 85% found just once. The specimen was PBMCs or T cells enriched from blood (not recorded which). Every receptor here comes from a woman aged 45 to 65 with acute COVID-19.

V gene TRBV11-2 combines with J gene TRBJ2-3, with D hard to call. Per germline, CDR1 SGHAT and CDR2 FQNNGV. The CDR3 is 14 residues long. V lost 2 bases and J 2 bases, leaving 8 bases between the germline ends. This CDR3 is CASSLSQATDTQYF. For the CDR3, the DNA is TGTGCCAGCAGCTTATCCCAGGCCACAGATACGCAGTATTTT.

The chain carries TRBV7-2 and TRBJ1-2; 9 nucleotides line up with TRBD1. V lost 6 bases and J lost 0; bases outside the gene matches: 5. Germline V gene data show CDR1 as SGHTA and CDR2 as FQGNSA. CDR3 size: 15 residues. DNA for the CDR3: TGTGCCAGCAGTTACCGGACAGGGGCTAACTATGGCTACACCTTC. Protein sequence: CASSYRTGANYGYTF.

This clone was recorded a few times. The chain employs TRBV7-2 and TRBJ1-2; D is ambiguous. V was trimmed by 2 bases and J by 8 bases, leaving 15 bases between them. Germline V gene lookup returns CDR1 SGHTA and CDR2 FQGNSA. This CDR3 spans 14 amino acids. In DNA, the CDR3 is TGTGCCAGCAGCTTACGGAGGGCTGTAGGAGGCTACACCTTC. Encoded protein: CASSLRRAVGGYTF. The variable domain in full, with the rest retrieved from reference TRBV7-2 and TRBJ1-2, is GAGVSQSPSNKVTEKGKDVELRCDPISGHTALYWYRQSLGQGLEFLIYFQGNSAPDKSGLPSDRFSAERTGGSVSTLTIQRTQQEDSAVYLCASSLRRAVGGYTFGSGTRLTVV.

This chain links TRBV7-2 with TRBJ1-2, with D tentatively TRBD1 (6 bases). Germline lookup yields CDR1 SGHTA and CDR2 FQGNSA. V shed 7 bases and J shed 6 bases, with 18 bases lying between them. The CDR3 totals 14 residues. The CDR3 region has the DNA TGTGCCAGCATGGGGGCCCCAGGGAGAAATGGCTACACCTTC. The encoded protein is CASMGAPGRNGYTF.

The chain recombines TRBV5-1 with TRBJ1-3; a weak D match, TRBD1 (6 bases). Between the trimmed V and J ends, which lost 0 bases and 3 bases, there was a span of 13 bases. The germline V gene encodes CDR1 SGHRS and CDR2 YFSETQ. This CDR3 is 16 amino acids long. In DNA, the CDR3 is TGCGCCAGCAGCTTGGAGGGCGGGGGCATTGGAAACACCATATATTTT. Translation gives CASSLEGGGIGNTIYF.

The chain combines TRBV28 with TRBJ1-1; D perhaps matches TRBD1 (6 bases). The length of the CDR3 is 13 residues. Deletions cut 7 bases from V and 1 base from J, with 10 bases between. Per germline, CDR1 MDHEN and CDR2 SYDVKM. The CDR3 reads CASISGQNTEAFF. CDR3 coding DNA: TGTGCCAGCATTTCGGGACAGAACACTGAAGCTTTCTTT.

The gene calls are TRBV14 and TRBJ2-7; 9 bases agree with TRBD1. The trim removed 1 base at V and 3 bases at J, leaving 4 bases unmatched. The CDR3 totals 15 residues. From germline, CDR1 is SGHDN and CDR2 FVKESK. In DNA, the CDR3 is TGTGCCAGCAGCCAAGGGGACAGGGTCGGCTACGAGCAGTACTTC. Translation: CASSQGDRVGYEQYF.

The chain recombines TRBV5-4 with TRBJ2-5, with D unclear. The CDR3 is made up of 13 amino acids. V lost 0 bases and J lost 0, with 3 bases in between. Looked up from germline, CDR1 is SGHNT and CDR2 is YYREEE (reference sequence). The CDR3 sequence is CASSLADQETQYF. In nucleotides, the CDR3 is TGTGCCAGCAGCTTGGCCGACCAAGAGACCCAGTACTTC.

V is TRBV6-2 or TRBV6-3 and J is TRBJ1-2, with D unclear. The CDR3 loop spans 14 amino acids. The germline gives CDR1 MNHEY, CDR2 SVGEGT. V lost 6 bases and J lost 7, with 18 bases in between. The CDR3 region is CASSPRQVGGGYTF. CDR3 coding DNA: TGTGCCAGCAGCCCACGACAAGTTGGTGGTGGCTACACCTTC.

The CDR3 region is CASSSTPAGGESYNEQFF. CDR3 nucleotides: TGCGCCAGCAGCTCAACCCCGGCGGGCGGGGAATCCTACAATGAGCAGTTCTTC. This sequence joins TRBV4-1 and TRBJ2-1; weak D call: TRBD2 (6 bases). Germline assignment: CDR1 MGHRA and CDR2 YSYEKL. The CDR3 has 18 residues. V lost 5 bases to trimming and J lost 1 base, with 21 bases between them.

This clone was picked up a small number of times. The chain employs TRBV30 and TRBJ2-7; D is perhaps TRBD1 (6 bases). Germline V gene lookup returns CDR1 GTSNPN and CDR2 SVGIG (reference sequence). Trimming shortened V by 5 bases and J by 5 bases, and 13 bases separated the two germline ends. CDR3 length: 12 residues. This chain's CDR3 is CAWSPGVNEQYF. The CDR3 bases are TGTGCCTGGTCCCCAGGGGTGAACGAGCAGTACTTC.

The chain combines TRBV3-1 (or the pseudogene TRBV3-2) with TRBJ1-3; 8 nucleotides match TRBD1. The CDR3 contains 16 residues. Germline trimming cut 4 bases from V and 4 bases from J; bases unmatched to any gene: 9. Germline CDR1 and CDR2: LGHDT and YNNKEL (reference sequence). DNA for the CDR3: TGTGCCAGCAGCCGACTCGCAGGGGGCTCAGGAAACACCATATATTTT. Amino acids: CASSRLAGGSGNTIYF.

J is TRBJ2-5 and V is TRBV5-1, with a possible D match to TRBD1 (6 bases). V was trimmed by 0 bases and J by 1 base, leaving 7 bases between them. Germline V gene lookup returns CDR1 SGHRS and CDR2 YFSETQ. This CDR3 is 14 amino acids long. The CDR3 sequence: CASSLEGGQETQYF. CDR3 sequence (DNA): TGCGCCAGCAGCTTGGAAGGGGGCCAAGAGACCCAGTACTTC.

As DNA, the CDR3 is TGTGCCAGCAGCCAAGACAGGGGGCTAGGTGGCTACACCTTC. Translating gives CASSQDRGLGGYTF. The rearrangement uses TRBV7-2 and TRBJ1-2; 10 nucleotides match TRBD1. Germline loops: CDR1 SGHTA, CDR2 FQGNSA. With 5 bases clipped from V and 7 bases from J, the junction kept 7 bases outside the gene matches. CDR3 size: 14 residues.

CDR3 nucleotides: TGTGCCAGCAGCTCCCAGTACAGGGGGCACTCCTACGAGCAGTACTTC. Its protein product is CASSSQYRGHSYEQYF. This chain links TRBV3-1 (or the pseudogene TRBV3-2) with TRBJ2-7, with 9 nucleotides matching TRBD1. The CDR3 runs 16 residues. Trimming removed 5 bases from V and 0 bases from J; junction bases left unmatched: 8. Germline V CDR1 and CDR2: LGHDT, YNNKEL (reference sequence).

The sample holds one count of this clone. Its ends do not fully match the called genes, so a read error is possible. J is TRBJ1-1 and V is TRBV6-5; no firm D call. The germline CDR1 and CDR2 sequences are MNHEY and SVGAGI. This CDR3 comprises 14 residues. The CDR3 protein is CASSYEKRNAEAFF. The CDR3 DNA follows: TGTGCCAGCAGTTACGAGAAGAGGAACGCTGAAGCTTTCTTT.

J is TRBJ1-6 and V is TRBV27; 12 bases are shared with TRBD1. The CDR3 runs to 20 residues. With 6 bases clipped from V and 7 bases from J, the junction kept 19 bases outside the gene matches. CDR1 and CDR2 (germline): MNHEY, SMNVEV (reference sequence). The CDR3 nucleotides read TGTGCCAGCAGCGGCACCCCGCCGGGACAGGGGGCGAGTTGGAATTCACCCCTCCACTTT. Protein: CASSGTPPGQGASWNSPLHF.

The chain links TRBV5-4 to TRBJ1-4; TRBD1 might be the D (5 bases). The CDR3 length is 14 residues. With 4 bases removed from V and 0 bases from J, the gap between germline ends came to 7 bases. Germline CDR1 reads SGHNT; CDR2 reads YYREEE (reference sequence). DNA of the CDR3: TGTGCCAGCAGCCCAGGGTCAACTAATGAAAAACTGTTTTTT. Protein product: CASSPGSTNEKLFF.

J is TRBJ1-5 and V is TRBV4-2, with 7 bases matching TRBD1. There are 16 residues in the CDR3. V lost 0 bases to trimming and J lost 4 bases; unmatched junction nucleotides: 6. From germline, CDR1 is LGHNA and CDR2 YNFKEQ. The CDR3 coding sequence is TGTGCCAGCAGCCAAGATGAAGGGGGCTCGAATCAGCCCCAGCATTTT. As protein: CASSQDEGGSNQPQHF.

DNA of the CDR3: TGTGCCAGCACTCGAGACAGGGTGGCTGAAGCTTTCTTT. Residues: CASTRDRVAEAFF. The V call is TRBV2, the J call TRBJ1-1, with 7 bases identical to TRBD1. V was pared by 7 bases and J by 6 bases, with 8 bases of the junction left unmatched. Germline loops: CDR1 SNHLY, CDR2 FYNNEI. The CDR3 is 13 amino acids. Full variable domain (rest looked up from reference TRBV2 and TRBJ1-1): EPEVTQTPSHQVTQMGQEVILRCVPISNHLYFYWYRQILGQKVEFLVSFYNNEISEKSEIFDDQFSVERPDGSNFTLKIRSTKLEDSAMYFCASTRDRVAEAFFGQGTRLTVV.

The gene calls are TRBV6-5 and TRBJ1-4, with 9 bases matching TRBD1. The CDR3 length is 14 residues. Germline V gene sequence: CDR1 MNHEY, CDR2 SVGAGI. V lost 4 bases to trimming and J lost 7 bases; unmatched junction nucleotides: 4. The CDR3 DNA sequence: TGTGCCAGCAGTTCCGGGACAGGGCCTGAAAAACTGTTTTTT. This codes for CASSSGTGPEKLFF.

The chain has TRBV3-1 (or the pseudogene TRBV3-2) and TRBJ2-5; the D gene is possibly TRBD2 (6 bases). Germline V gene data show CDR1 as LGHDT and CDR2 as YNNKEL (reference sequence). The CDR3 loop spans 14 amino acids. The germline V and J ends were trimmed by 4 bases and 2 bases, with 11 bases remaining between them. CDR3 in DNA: TGTGCCAGCAGCCCCGGGGGTTATCAAGAGACCCAGTACTTC. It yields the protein CASSPGGYQETQYF.

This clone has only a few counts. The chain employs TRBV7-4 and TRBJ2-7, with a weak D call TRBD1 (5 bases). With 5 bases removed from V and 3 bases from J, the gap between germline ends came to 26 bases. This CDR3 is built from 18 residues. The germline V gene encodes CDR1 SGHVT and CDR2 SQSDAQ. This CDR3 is CASSPPSTAGRLFYEQYF. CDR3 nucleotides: TGTGCCAGCAGCCCTCCTTCTACGGCAGGGCGATTATTCTACGAGCAGTACTTC.

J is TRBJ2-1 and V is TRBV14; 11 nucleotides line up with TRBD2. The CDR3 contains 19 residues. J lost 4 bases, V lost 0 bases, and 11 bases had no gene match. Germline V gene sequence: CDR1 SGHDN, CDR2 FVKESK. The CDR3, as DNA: TGTGCCAGCAGCCAAGACAGGCTAGCGGGGGGACGAATTTACAATGAGCAGTTCTTC. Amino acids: CASSQDRLAGGRIYNEQFF.

Written as DNA, the CDR3 is TGTGCCAGCAGTCTTACAGGGGCCTCCTATGGCTACACCTTC. Its protein product is CASSLTGASYGYTF. The V gene is TRBV6-5, the J gene TRBJ1-2; 7 bases line up with TRBD1. V was clipped by 5 bases and J by 4 bases; unmatched bases: 7. The CDR3 sequence is 14 residues long. The germline CDR1 and CDR2 sequences are MNHEY and SVGAGI.